The 32 T cell receptor beta chains presented below share a single source sample, sequenced in a study of blood T cell repertoires in COVID-19. Profiled with immunoSEQ multiplex PCR; TCRdb holds only in-frame clones, not every one. The sample includes some 19,000 clones, about 88% seen only once; the top ten take approximately 16%. Sequenced input: peripheral blood. The receptors stem from a man between 70 and 80 years old with acute or convalescent COVID-19.

The DNA of the CDR3 is TGTGCCAGCAGCCCACTAGCGGGAGGACGCACAGATACGCAGTATTTT. It encodes CASSPLAGGRTDTQYF. The V gene is TRBV11-2, the J gene TRBJ2-3; 12 nucleotides agree with TRBD2. After removal of 5 bases from V and 1 base from J, the junction contained 4 bases not matched to a gene. This CDR3 comprises 16 residues. Germline CDR1 is SGHAT and CDR2 is FQNNGV. Together with reference TRBV11-2 and TRBJ2-3, the CDR3 gives the full variable domain: EAGVAQSPRYKIIEKRQSVAFWCNPISGHATLYWYQQILGQGPKLLIQFQNNGVVDDSQLPKDRFSAERLKGVDSTLKIQPAKLEDSAVYLCASSPLAGGRTDTQYFGPGTRLTVL.

The chain uses TRBV7-2 and TRBJ2-1, with TRBD1 identical over 7 bases. This CDR3 is built from 14 residues. Losses at the gene ends were 3 bases for V and 5 bases for J; bases not matched to a gene: 4. Germline V gene sequence: CDR1 SGHTA, CDR2 FQGNSA. CDR3 protein: CASSFLQGNNEQFF. CDR3 DNA sequence: TGTGCCAGCAGCTTTTTACAGGGGAACAATGAGCAGTTCTTC.

CDR3 DNA: TGTGCCAGCAGTTCCGGGACTAGCGGCTTCACAGATACGCAGTATTTT. Amino acids: CASSSGTSGFTDTQYF. This sequence joins TRBV2 and TRBJ2-3; TRBD2 matches at 11 bases. CDR3 size: 16 residues. The V and J ends lost 5 bases and 2 bases, in that order; junction bases with no gene match: 6. Germline V gene lookup returns CDR1 SNHLY and CDR2 FYNNEI.

The chain employs TRBV10-1 and TRBJ2-3; D perhaps matches TRBD2 (6 bases). Germline V lookup: CDR1 WNHNN, CDR2 SYGVQD (reference sequence). Trimming stripped 2 bases from V and 3 bases from J, with 6 bases between. The CDR3 length is 13 residues. The CDR3 sequence is CASSESGTDTQYF. The CDR3 nucleotides are TGCGCCAGCAGTGAGAGCGGGACAGATACGCAGTATTTT.

The chain combines TRBV7-3 with TRBJ2-1, with a weak D call TRBD2 (6 bases). This CDR3 region has 16 residues. V lost 5 bases, J lost 9 bases, and 23 bases lay in between. Germline V gene data show CDR1 as SGHTA and CDR2 as FQGTGA. The CDR3 nucleotides read TGTGCCAGCAGCAGGAGGACTACCACCAACGGGGGTGAGCAGTTCTTC. This sequence encodes CASSRRTTTNGGEQFF.

The CDR3 sequence is CASSDQFGGREKLFF. The CDR3 coding sequence is TGTGCCAGCAGCGATCAATTCGGGGGTCGGGAAAAACTGTTTTTT. The V and J genes are TRBV7-9 and TRBJ1-4; TRBD1 is a possible D gene (5 bases). V lost 5 bases and J lost 8, with 18 bases in between. The CDR3 consists of 15 residues. Germline CDR1 and CDR2: SEHNR and FQNEAQ (reference sequence).

J is TRBJ2-7 and V is TRBV12-3 or TRBV12-4, with D tentatively TRBD1 (6 bases). The V end was cut by 6 bases, the J end by 5 bases, with 11 bases between. The CDR3 extends over 12 amino acids. CDR3 in DNA: TGTGCCAGCAGAGGACAGTGGAACGAGCAGTACTTC. It is translated as CASRGQWNEQYF.

The V and J genes are TRBV5-1 and TRBJ1-1, with D unclear. The CDR3 spans 15 residues. V lost 4 bases and J lost 0, with 13 bases in between. Germline CDR1 reads SGHRS; CDR2 reads YFSETQ. The CDR3 DNA is TGCGCCAGCAGCGGTCGGGGAGGGTTGAACACTGAAGCTTTCTTT. This encodes CASSGRGGLNTEAFF.

This chain's CDR3 is CASRGSVLSSYEQYF. The CDR3 nucleotides are TGTGCCAGCCGCGGGTCGGTACTGAGCTCCTACGAGCAGTACTTC. This chain uses TRBV28 with TRBJ2-7, with TRBD2 as a possible D gene (5 bases). Germline V lookup: CDR1 MDHEN, CDR2 SYDVKM. Trimming cost V 8 bases and J 0 bases, with 17 bases left between them. This CDR3 contains 15 residues.

V gene TRBV10-3 combines with J gene TRBJ2-3; D unclear. V was trimmed by 6 bases and J by 0 bases, leaving 10 bases between them. The CDR3 runs 14 residues. Germline V gene data show CDR1 as ENHRY and CDR2 as SYGVKD. CDR3 in DNA: TGTGCCATCAGGCCGGTTGCTAGCACAGATACGCAGTATTTT. Translated: CAIRPVASTDTQYF.

The gene calls are TRBV9 and TRBJ2-2, with TRBD1 matching 10 bases. The CDR3 runs to 17 residues. V lost 3 bases and J lost 4; bases outside the gene matches: 9. Germline V gives CDR1 SGDLS, CDR2 YYNGEE. The CDR3 nucleotides read TGTGCCAGCAGCGAGGGGGGGACAGGGGCCTCCACCGGGGAGCTGTTTTTT. Protein product: CASSEGGTGASTGELFF.

The CDR3 DNA reads as TGCAGTGCTAGTAATTCGGGAGCTGGGTTTTCGGCCAAAAACATTCAGTACTTC. Translating gives CSASNSGAGFSAKNIQYF. The V call is TRBV20-1, the J call TRBJ2-4; TRBD2 might be the D (6 bases). The length of the CDR3 is 18 residues. CDR1 and CDR2 (germline): DFQATT, SNEGSKA (reference sequence). The V end was cut by 3 bases, the J end by 1 base, with 22 bases between.

This chain links TRBV11-1 with TRBJ1-2; 7 bases are a match to TRBD1. There are 14 residues in the CDR3. The germline gives CDR1 SGHAT, CDR2 FQDESV (reference sequence). Trimming took 5 bases from V and 3 from J; bases not matched to a gene: 6. CDR3 amino acids: CASSLDRNYYGYTF. The DNA of the CDR3 is TGTGCCAGCAGCCTGGACAGGAACTACTATGGCTACACCTTC.

The chain employs TRBV2 and TRBJ2-6; maybe TRBD1 (5 bases). V lost 5 bases and J lost 0, with 11 bases in between. This CDR3 comprises 16 residues. Looked up from germline, CDR1 is SNHLY and CDR2 is FYNNEI. Here the CDR3 DNA reads TGTGCCAGCAGTTTTCGACAGTACTCTGGGGCCAACGTCCTGACTTTC. It encodes CASSFRQYSGANVLTF.

This chain joins TRBV5-1 and TRBJ1-2, with D perhaps TRBD1 (6 bases). V lost 2 bases, J lost 3 bases, and 11 bases lay in between. The germline V gene encodes CDR1 SGHRS and CDR2 YFSETQ. The CDR3 spans 14 residues. DNA for the CDR3: TGCGCCAGCAGCTTATTGGGGGCGGACTATGGCTACACCTTC. This sequence encodes CASSLLGADYGYTF.

The CDR3 sequence is CASSPNTGGGETQYF. CDR3 coding DNA: TGTGCCAGCAGCCCAAACACAGGGGGAGGAGAGACCCAGTACTTC. This chain links TRBV7-2 with TRBJ2-5; 8 bases are a match to TRBD1. Looked up from germline, CDR1 is SGHTA and CDR2 is FQGNSA. The CDR3 consists of 15 residues. Trimming took 5 bases from V and 4 from J; bases not matched to a gene: 9. Full variable domain (outside the CDR3, taken from reference TRBV7-2 and TRBJ2-5): GAGVSQSPSNKVTEKGKDVELRCDPISGHTALYWYRQSLGQGLEFLIYFQGNSAPDKSGLPSDRFSAERTGGSVSTLTIQRTQQEDSAVYLCASSPNTGGGETQYFGPGTRLLVL.

The CDR3 loop reads CASTGVSNQPQHF. The CDR3 coding sequence is TGTGCCAGCACAGGGGTCTCCAATCAGCCCCAGCATTTT. The chain carries TRBV2 and TRBJ1-5, with D maybe TRBD1 (6 bases). The length of the CDR3 is 13 residues. Germline CDR1 is SNHLY and CDR2 is FYNNEI. V was trimmed by 7 bases and J by 3 bases, leaving 10 bases between them.

The chain joins TRBV29-1 to TRBJ1-1; tentatively, D is TRBD1 (6 bases). Trimming shortened V by 4 bases and J by 1 base, and 10 bases separated the two germline ends. The CDR3 contains 13 residues. In germline, CDR1 is SQVTM, CDR2 ANQGSEA. CDR3 in amino acids: CSVVRQANTEAFF. The CDR3 DNA reads TGCAGCGTTGTTCGACAGGCGAACACTGAAGCTTTCTTT.

The chain uses TRBV6-1 and TRBJ1-2; D gene ambiguous. Per the germline V gene, CDR1 is MNHNS and CDR2 is SASEGT. V was shortened by 3 bases and J by 4 bases, with 15 bases between the two germline ends. The CDR3 loop spans 15 amino acids. The CDR3 DNA follows: TGTGCCAGCAGTGAGGTACCGGGGATGGGCTATGGCTACACCTTC. Residues: CASSEVPGMGYGYTF.

V is TRBV12-3 or TRBV12-4 and J is TRBJ2-2; weak D call: TRBD2 (5 bases). V was pared by 3 bases and J by 4 bases, with 6 bases between. CDR3 length: 13 residues. CDR3 amino acids: CASSLGSTGELFF. In DNA form, the CDR3 reads TGTGCCAGCAGTTTGGGGAGCACCGGGGAGCTGTTTTTT.

The chain carries TRBV5-4 and TRBJ1-4; D is unclear. The CDR3 sequence is 14 residues long. V lost 0 bases and J lost 8, with 11 bases in between. Germline assignment: CDR1 SGHNT and CDR2 YYREEE (reference sequence). CDR3 in amino acids: CASSLAGAPEKLFF. As DNA, the CDR3 is TGTGCCAGCAGCTTGGCGGGAGCCCCGGAAAAACTGTTTTTT.

The CDR3 reads CASSFMGNRAQSLSRELFF. As DNA, the CDR3 is TGTGCCAGCAGTTTTATGGGCAACAGGGCTCAATCACTTAGCAGGGAGCTGTTTTTT. The chain couples TRBV28 to TRBJ2-2, with D perhaps matching TRBD1 (6 bases). Trimming removed 3 bases at V and 9 bases at J, with 29 bases between. The CDR3 consists of 19 residues. Germline CDR1 MDHEN, CDR2 SYDVKM.

The count of this clone is one. J is TRBJ1-5 and V is TRBV4-2; D unclear. The CDR3 contains 13 residues. Trimming left V 0 bases short and J 5 bases short, with 5 bases between. Germline V CDR1 and CDR2: LGHNA, YNFKEQ. The CDR3 here is CASSQDGDQPQHF. For the CDR3, the DNA is TGTGCCAGCAGCCAAGACGGGGATCAGCCCCAGCATTTT.

Only one count was recorded for this clone. The chain joins TRBV15 to TRBJ1-3; D possibly corresponds to TRBD1 (5 bases). V was trimmed by 0 bases and J by 4 bases, leaving 10 bases between them. Germline V gene data show CDR1 as LNHNV and CDR2 as YYDKDF (reference sequence). The CDR3 extends over 15 amino acids. CDR3 coding DNA: TGTGCCACCAGCAGAGATCAAACAGGAGGAAACACCATATATTTT. Amino acids: CATSRDQTGGNTIYF.

The chain has TRBV7-9 and TRBJ1-5; tentative D call: TRBD1 (5 bases). The CDR3 is 14 amino acids. From germline, CDR1 is SEHNR and CDR2 FQNEAQ (reference sequence). Trimming removed 3 bases from V and 3 bases from J, with 9 bases in between. DNA for the CDR3: TGTGCCAGCAGCTTCGAAGGGGTCAATCAGCCCCAGCATTTT. This codes for CASSFEGVNQPQHF.

This clone was recorded only once. The chain combines TRBV4-3 with TRBJ1-1, with D unresolved. Trimming left V 0 bases short and J 6 bases short, with 11 bases between. This CDR3 contains 14 residues. Germline-derived CDR1 and CDR2 are LGHNA and YSLEER. The CDR3 loop is CASSQDQTLAEAFF. The CDR3 coding sequence is TGCGCCAGCAGCCAAGATCAAACTTTGGCTGAAGCTTTCTTT.

The CDR3 region has the DNA TGCGCCAGCAGCTTGGACCCAGCGACTAATGAAAAACTGTTTTTT. It specifies CASSLDPATNEKLFF. The chain uses TRBV5-1 and TRBJ1-4; no reliable D call. Deletions cut 0 bases from V and 2 bases from J, with 8 bases between. Germline assignment: CDR1 SGHRS and CDR2 YFSETQ. The CDR3 has 15 amino acids.

This clone has only a few counts. This chain connects TRBV4-1 to TRBJ1-6; 10 bases align to TRBD1. The V segment lost 0 bases and the J segment 12 bases; nucleotides outside the gene matches: 8. Germline CDR1 and CDR2: MGHRA and YSYEKL. This CDR3 contains 16 residues. Here the CDR3 DNA reads TGCGCCAGCAGCCAAGACCCGGGACAGGGGATCCTACCCCTCCACTTT. Translated, it gives CASSQDPGQGILPLHF.

The V call is TRBV7-2, the J call TRBJ2-6; D gene ambiguous. With 7 bases removed from V and 0 bases from J, the gap between germline ends came to 10 bases. Germline CDR1 is SGHTA and CDR2 is FQGNSA. This CDR3 is built from 15 residues. The CDR3 DNA is TGTGCCAGCACCCTGTTCAGCTCTGGGGCCAACGTCCTGACTTTC. It codes for CASTLFSSGANVLTF.

This chain joins TRBV9 and TRBJ2-4; 10 positions match TRBD2. Germline CDR1 reads SGDLS; CDR2 reads YYNGEE. This CDR3 comprises 15 residues. After removal of 3 bases from V and 7 bases from J, the junction contained 7 bases not matched to a gene. The CDR3 sequence is CASSERAGGPNIQYF. The CDR3 DNA sequence: TGTGCCAGCAGCGAAAGAGCGGGAGGGCCGAACATTCAGTACTTC. Supplemented by reference TRBV9 and TRBJ2-4, the full variable domain reads DSGVTQTPKHLITATGQRVTLRCSPRSGDLSVYWYQQSLDQGLQFLIQYYNGEERAKGNILERFSAQQFPDLHSELNLSSLELGDSALYFCASSERAGGPNIQYFGAGTRLSVL.

This chain links TRBV28 with TRBJ1-4, with 8 nucleotides matching TRBD1. This CDR3 region has 13 residues. Per the germline V gene, CDR1 is MDHEN and CDR2 is SYDVKM. The J segment lost 3 bases and the V segment lost 9 bases, leaving 3 bases of the junction unmatched. The CDR3 DNA reads TGTGCCAGTGAGGACAGGGCTAATGAAAAACTGTTTTTT. It yields the protein CASEDRANEKLFF.

The chain recombines TRBV3-1 (or the pseudogene TRBV3-2) with TRBJ2-3; D perhaps matches TRBD1 (6 bases). Trimming stripped 4 bases from V and 6 bases from J, with 14 bases between. The germline gives CDR1 LGHDT, CDR2 YNNKEL (reference sequence). The CDR3 spans 14 residues. CDR3 in DNA: TGTGCCAGCAGCCCCAGGGGAGCGGCGGATACGCAGTATTTT. Translation: CASSPRGAADTQYF.